Detailed here is one T cell receptor (beta chain). The sample belongs to a study of blood T cell repertoires in COVID-19. Study-wide background: The samples span acute and convalescent COVID-19 from the United States, Italy and Spain. PBMCs, B-cell-depleted T cells, or T cells provided the cDNA or gDNA that made up the material.

The age range of participants was 18 to 89 years, with residence in under 30 US areas. Donors of Cohort 3 who recovered were those that had two negative PCRs, clearance, or symptom resolution. The CDR3 loop spans 17 amino acids. V lost 3 bases and J lost 3, with 18 bases in between. Per germline, CDR1 MGHRA and CDR2 YSYEKL. Assay: immunoSEQ multiplex PCR; the TCRdb copy retains only in-frame clones and omits some. Here the sample spans 150,000 or so clones, more than 85% being singletons. The J gene is TRBJ2-1, the V gene TRBV4-1; D possibly corresponds to TRBD1 (6 bases). The sequence was obtained from a woman in her forties or fifties who had recovered from COVID-19. The sample comprised PBMCs or T cells enriched from blood (not recorded which). The chain's CDR3 is CASSHPGTNSNYNEQFF. For the CDR3, the DNA is TGCGCCAGCAGCCACCCCGGGACAAACTCCAACTACAATGAGCAGTTCTTC.